Reported below is one T cell receptor beta chain. The entry originates in a study of blood T cell repertoires in COVID-19. Authors' methods: Nucleated cell number was recorded as an estimate derived from reference gene primer amplification. The assay was immunoSEQ multiplex PCR, and TCRdb's table has in-frame clones only and misses some. Clonal size and the V and J genes are those of that table, whereas D and trimming came from the DNA. The data contain tens of thousands of clones, about 80% of them singletons. Sample: peripheral blood. The TCR comes from a woman aged 65 to 85 with acute or convalescent COVID-19.

CDR3 bases: TGTGCCAGCAGTTATGGCGGACAGGAGGGCTATGGCTACACCTTC. This gives the protein CASSYGGQEGYGYTF. J is TRBJ1-2 and V is TRBV13; 7 bases agree with TRBD1. This CDR3 has 15 residues. V lost 6 bases and J lost 4; bases outside the gene matches: 11. Germline CDR1 PRHDT, CDR2 FYEKMQ (reference sequence).